Shown below are 14 T cell receptor beta chains from a single sample sequenced in a study of CD8+CD57+ T cells in acquired aplastic anemia. Investigators profiled TCR beta VDJ and CDR3 from genomic DNA template. In TCRdb, the reads were re-called with MiXCR into one record per CDR3 protein. The table includes roughly 80,000 distinct CDR3 sequences, under 50% detected once. The specimen was sorted CD4+, CD8+, or CD8+CD57+ T cells (not recorded which) from PBMCs. The receptor source for this set is a human donor in good health, serving as a control.

The sample holds many counts of this clonotype. The CDR3 DNA reads TGTGCCAGCAGCTCCGACTCCGTAGATACGCAGTATTTT. Its translation is CASSSDSVDTQYF. The chain links TRBV11-3 to TRBJ2-3, with D hard to call. Germline V gives CDR1 SGHNT, CDR2 YENEEA. This CDR3 is built from 13 residues. The V end was cut by 4 bases, the J end by 5 bases, with 10 bases between.

To note about this clonotype: The junction departs from germline at one end; a sequencing error may be responsible. The chain couples TRBV19 to TRBJ1-1, with 10 positions matching TRBD1. Germline V gene sequence: CDR1 LNHDA, CDR2 SQIVND (reference sequence). The CDR3 consists of 15 residues. Here the CDR3 reads CASSTTGQGSTEAFF. CDR3 nucleotides: TGTGCCAGTAGTACTACGGGACAGGGGAGCACTGAGGCTTTCTTT.

For this clonotype: An end of the junction does not agree with germline; a read error may underlie this. This chain joins TRBV25-1 and TRBJ2-1; perhaps D is TRBD1 or TRBD2 (5 bases each). This CDR3 has 15 amino acids. Germline V gene sequence: CDR1 MGHDK, CDR2 SYGVNS. CDR3 coding DNA: TGTGCCAGCAGTCCCCGGGGCACCTCTACGAATGAGCAGCTCTTC. Residues: CASSPRGTSTNEQLF.

This clonotype was counted a few times. The rearrangement uses TRBV3-1 and TRBJ1-3; 9 nucleotides match TRBD1. CDR3 length: 13 amino acids. From germline, CDR1 is LGHDT and CDR2 YNNKEL (reference sequence). Trimming at V came to 6 bases and at J to 6 bases, leaving 3 bases not matched to a gene. CDR3 nucleotide sequence: TGTGCCAGCAGGGGACAGGGCCCAAACACCATATATTTT. Protein product: CASRGQGPNTIYF. Full variable domain (rest looked up from reference TRBV3-1 and TRBJ1-3): DTAVSQTPKYLVTQMGNDKSIKCEQNLGHDTMYWYKQDSKKFLKIMFSYNNKELIINETVPNRFSPKSPDKAHLNLHINSLELGDSAVYFCASRGQGPNTIYFGEGSWLTVV.

This clonotype was recorded once. The chain couples TRBV25-1 to TRBJ2-7; TRBD1 matches 9 bases. The CDR3 contains 14 residues. Trimming removed 9 bases from V and 2 bases from J; junction bases left unmatched: 8. CDR1 MGHDK and CDR2 SYGVNS come from the germline V gene. The CDR3 nucleotides are TGTGCCAGTAGTCCACGGGACAGGGCCTACGAGCAGTACTTC. The encoded protein is CASSPRDRAYEQYF.

The sample holds many counts of this clonotype. The chain recombines TRBV7-9 with TRBJ1-3; 9 nucleotides align to TRBD1. This CDR3 comprises 15 residues. J gave up 5 bases and V 5 bases, and 7 bases lay outside the gene matches. Per germline, CDR1 SEHNR and CDR2 FQNEAQ (reference sequence). The CDR3 region has the DNA TGTGCCAGCAGCCCGGGGGGGACAGGGAGAAACACCATATATTTT. Its translation is CASSPGGTGRNTIYF.

This clonotype was observed once. The CDR3 here is CASSTAQQPQHF. The CDR3 bases are TGTGCCAGTAGTACAGCACAACAGCCCCAGCATTTT. The V call is TRBV19, the J call TRBJ1-5; D ambiguous. This CDR3 comprises 12 residues. In germline, CDR1 is LNHDA, CDR2 SQIVND (reference sequence). Trimming removed 4 bases at V and 7 bases at J, with 8 bases between. The full variable domain, rest sourced from reference TRBV19 and TRBJ1-5, is DGGITQSPKYLFRKEGQNVTLSCEQNLNHDAMYWYRQDPGQGLRLIYYSQIVNDFQKGDIAEGYSVSREKKESFPLTVTSAQKNPTAFYLCASSTAQQPQHFGDGTRLSIL.

This clonotype appeared many times. The J gene is TRBJ1-2, the V gene TRBV10-2; D is possibly TRBD1 (5 bases). Germline V gives CDR1 WSHSY, CDR2 SAAADI. This CDR3 region has 13 residues. Trimming removed 0 bases from V and 7 bases from J, with 9 bases in between. CDR3 amino acids: CASSESVRGGYTF. The CDR3 DNA follows: TGCGCCAGCAGTGAGTCGGTGAGGGGTGGCTACACCTTC.

This clonotype was recorded at least ten times. The chain joins TRBV19 to TRBJ1-2, with a tentative D call TRBD1 (5 bases). There are 14 residues in the CDR3. CDR1 is LNHDA and CDR2 is SQIVND in the germline V gene (reference sequence). Trimming removed 7 bases from V and 6 bases from J, with 18 bases in between. For the CDR3, the DNA is TGTGCCAGTAATCCCCTGGGGGACCGGGATGGCTACACCTTC. Its translation: CASNPLGDRDGYTF.

The rearrangement uses TRBV20-1 and TRBJ2-7, with TRBD1 identical over 10 bases. The ends lost 3 bases at V and 5 bases at J; junction bases unmatched: 7. The germline gives CDR1 DFQATT, CDR2 SNEGSKA (reference sequence). The length of the CDR3 is 14 residues. CDR3 protein: CSARYRDRGHEQYF. The CDR3 DNA sequence: TGCAGTGCTAGGTACCGGGACAGGGGCCACGAGCAGTACTTC.

In this sample, this clonotype turned up a few times. The genes are TRBV10-1 and TRBJ1-6, with 10 bases lining up with TRBD1. The CDR3 has 15 residues. V lost 0 bases and J lost 7; bases outside the gene matches: 0. CDR1 is WNHNN, CDR2 SYGVQD, per germline (reference sequence). The CDR3 spells CASSESTGGNSPLHF. In DNA, the CDR3 is TGCGCCAGCAGTGAGTCGACAGGGGGCAATTCACCCCTCCACTTT.

The V gene is TRBV20-1, the J gene TRBJ2-7; 7 nucleotides agree with TRBD1. This CDR3 has 11 residues. The trim removed 5 bases at V and 6 bases at J, leaving 4 bases unmatched. Germline-derived CDR1 and CDR2 are DFQATT and SNEGSKA (reference sequence). The CDR3 sequence is CSASGQPEQYF. The CDR3 bases are TGCAGTGCTTCGGGACAGCCCGAGCAGTACTTC.

With regard to this clonotype: The junction shows a germline mismatch at one end, possibly a read error. CDR3 amino acids: CAISESTGQLFF. The CDR3 DNA reads TGTGCCATCAGTGAGTCGACCGGGCAGCTGTTTTTT. V and J are TRBV10-3 and TRBJ2-2; D is unresolved. CDR3 length: 12 amino acids. CDR1 and CDR2 from the germline V gene are ENHRY and SYGVKD.

The genes are TRBV15 and TRBJ1-1, with D maybe TRBD1 (6 bases). Per germline, CDR1 LNHNV and CDR2 YYDKDF (reference sequence). The CDR3 extends over 15 amino acids. Trimming removed 4 bases at V and 11 bases at J, with 23 bases between. CDR3: CATSTGEVGVTYAFF. The CDR3 nucleotides are TGTGCCACCAGCACAGGGGAGGTCGGAGTCACGTACGCTTTCTTT.